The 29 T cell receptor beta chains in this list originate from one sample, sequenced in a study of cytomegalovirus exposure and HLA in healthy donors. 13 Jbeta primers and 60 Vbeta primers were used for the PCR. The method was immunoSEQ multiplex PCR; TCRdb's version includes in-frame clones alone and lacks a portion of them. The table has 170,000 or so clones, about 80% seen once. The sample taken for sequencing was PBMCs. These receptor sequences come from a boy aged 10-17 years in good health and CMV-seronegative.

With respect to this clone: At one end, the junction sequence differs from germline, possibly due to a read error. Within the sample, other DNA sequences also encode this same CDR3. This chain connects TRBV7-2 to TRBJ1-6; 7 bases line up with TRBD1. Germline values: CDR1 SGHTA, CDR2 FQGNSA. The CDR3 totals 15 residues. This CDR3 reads CASSLSGQTNSPLHF. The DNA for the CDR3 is TGTGCCAGCAGCTTATCGGGACAGACTAATTCGCCCCTCCACTTT.

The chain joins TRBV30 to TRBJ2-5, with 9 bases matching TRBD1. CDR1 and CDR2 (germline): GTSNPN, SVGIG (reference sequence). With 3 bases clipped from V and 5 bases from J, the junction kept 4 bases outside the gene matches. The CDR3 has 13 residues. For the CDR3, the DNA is TGTGCCTGGAGACAGGGGGCTGAGGAGACCCAGTACTTC. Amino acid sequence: CAWRQGAEETQYF. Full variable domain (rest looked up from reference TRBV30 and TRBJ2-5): SQTIHQWPATLVQPVGSPLSLECTVEGTSNPNLYWYRQAAGRGLQLLFYSVGIGQISSEVPQNLSASRPQDRQFILSSKKLLLSDSGFYLCAWRQGAEETQYFGPGTRLLVL.

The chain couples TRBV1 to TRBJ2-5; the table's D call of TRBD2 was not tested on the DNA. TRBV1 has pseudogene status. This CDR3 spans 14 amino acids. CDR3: CTSSQESLAGTQYF. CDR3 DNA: TGCACCAGCAGCCAAGAGAGCCTAGCCGGGACCCAGTACTTC.

The CDR3 reads CASSARYGQGGTDTQYF. CDR3 DNA: TGTGCCAGTAGTGCTAGATACGGACAGGGAGGGACAGATACGCAGTATTTT. The chain recombines TRBV19 with TRBJ2-3; maybe TRBD1 (8 bases). This CDR3 has 17 amino acids. Germline V gene data show CDR1 as LNHDA and CDR2 as SQIVND (reference sequence). Trimming stripped 5 bases from V and 3 bases from J, with 21 bases between.

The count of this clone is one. The CDR3 protein is CASSQDTQDPYGYTF. The CDR3 DNA reads TGCGCCAGCAGCCAAGATACACAGGACCCGTATGGCTACACCTTC. The chain uses TRBV4-1 and TRBJ1-2, with D tentatively TRBD1 (5 bases). This CDR3 spans 15 amino acids. Trimming shortened V by 0 bases and J by 5 bases, and 13 bases separated the two germline ends. Germline values: CDR1 MGHRA, CDR2 YSYEKL.

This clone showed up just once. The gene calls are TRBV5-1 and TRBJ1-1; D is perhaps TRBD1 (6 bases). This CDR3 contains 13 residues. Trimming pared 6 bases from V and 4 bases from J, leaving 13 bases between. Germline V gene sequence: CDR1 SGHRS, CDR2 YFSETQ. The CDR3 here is CASTLNRATEAFF. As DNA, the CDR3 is TGCGCCAGCACCCTGAACAGGGCCACTGAAGCTTTCTTT.

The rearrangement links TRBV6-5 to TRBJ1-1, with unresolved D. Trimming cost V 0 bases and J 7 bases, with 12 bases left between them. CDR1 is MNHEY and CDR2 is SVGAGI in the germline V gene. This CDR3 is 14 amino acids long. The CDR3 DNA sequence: TGTGCCAGCAGTTACTCGTTTTCCGGTCTTGAAGCTTTCTTT. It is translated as CASSYSFSGLEAFF.

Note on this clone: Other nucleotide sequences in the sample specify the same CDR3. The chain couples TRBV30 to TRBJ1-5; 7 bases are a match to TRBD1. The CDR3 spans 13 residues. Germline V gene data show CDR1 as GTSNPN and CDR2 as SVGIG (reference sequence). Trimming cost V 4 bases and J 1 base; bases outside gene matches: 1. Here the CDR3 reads CAWTGGSNQPQHF. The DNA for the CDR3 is TGTGCCTGGACAGGGGGGAGCAATCAGCCCCAGCATTTT.

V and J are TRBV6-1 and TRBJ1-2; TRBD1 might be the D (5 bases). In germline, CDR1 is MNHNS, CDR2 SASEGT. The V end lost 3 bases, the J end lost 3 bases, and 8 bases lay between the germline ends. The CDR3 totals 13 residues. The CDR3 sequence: CASSELGDYGYTF. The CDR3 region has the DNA TGTGCCAGCAGTGAGTTAGGGGACTATGGCTACACCTTC.

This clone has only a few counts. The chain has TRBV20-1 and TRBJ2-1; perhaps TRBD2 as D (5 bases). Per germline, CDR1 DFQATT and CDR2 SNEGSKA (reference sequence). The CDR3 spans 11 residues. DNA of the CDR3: TGCAGCGTAGAAGGAGCGGATGAGCAGTTCTTC. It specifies CSVEGADEQFF.

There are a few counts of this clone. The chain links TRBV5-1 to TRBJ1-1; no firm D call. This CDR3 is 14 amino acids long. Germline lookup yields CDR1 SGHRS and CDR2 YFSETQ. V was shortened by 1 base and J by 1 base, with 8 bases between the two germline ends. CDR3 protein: CASSLRHPNTEAFF. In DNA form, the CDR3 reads TGCGCCAGCAGCTTGAGACATCCGAACACTGAAGCTTTCTTT.

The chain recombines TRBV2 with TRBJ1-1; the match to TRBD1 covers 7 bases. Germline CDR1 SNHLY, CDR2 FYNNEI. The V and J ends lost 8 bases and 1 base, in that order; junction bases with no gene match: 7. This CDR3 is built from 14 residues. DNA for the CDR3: TGTGCCAGCGGTACGACAGGGCCGAACACTGAAGCTTTCTTT. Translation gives CASGTTGPNTEAFF.

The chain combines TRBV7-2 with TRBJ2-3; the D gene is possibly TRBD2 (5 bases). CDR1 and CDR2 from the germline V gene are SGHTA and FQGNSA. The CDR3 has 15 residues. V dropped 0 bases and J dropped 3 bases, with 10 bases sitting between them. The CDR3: CASSLAGLGTDTQYF. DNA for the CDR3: TGTGCCAGCAGCTTAGCCGGACTTGGTACAGATACGCAGTATTTT.

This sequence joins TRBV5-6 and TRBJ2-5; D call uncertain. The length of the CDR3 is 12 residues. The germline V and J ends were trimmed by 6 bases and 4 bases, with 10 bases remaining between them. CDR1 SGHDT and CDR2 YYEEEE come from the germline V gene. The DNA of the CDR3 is TGTGCCAGCACCTACTCCGCAGAGACCCAGTACTTC. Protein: CASTYSAETQYF.

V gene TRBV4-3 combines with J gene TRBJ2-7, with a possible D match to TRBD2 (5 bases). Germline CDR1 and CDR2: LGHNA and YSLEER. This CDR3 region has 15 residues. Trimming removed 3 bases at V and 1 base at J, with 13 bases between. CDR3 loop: CASSQEVSPSYEQYF. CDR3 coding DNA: TGCGCCAGCAGCCAGGAGGTCTCACCTTCCTACGAGCAGTACTTC.

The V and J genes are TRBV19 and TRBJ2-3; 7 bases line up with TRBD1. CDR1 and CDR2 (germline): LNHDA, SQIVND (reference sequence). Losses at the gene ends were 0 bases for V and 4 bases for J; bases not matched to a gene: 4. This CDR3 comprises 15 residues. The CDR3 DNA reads TGTGCCAGTAGTATAGATCATACAGGGGCAGATACGCAGTATTTT. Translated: CASSIDHTGADTQYF.

The CDR3 DNA reads as TGTGCCAGCAGCTTGATGGCGGGAGAAGGAGGAGAGACCCAGTACTTC. Protein product: CASSLMAGEGGETQYF. The chain joins TRBV5-6 to TRBJ2-5; 7 bases fit TRBD2. CDR1 and CDR2 from the germline V gene are SGHDT and YYEEEE. Trimming at V came to 1 base and at J to 4 bases, leaving 10 bases not matched to a gene. The CDR3 loop spans 16 amino acids.

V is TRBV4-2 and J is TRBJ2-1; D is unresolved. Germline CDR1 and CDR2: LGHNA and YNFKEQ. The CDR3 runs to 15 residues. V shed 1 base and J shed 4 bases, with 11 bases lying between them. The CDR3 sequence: CASSQAVQSYNEQFF. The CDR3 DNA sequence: TGTGCCAGCAGCCAAGCCGTCCAGTCTTACAATGAGCAGTTCTTC.

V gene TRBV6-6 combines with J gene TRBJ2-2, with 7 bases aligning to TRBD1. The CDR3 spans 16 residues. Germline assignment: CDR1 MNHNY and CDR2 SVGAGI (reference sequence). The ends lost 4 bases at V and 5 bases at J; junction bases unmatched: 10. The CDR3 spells CASSSRDSNPTGELFF. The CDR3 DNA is TGTGCCAGCAGTTCCAGGGACAGCAACCCTACCGGGGAGCTGTTTTTT.

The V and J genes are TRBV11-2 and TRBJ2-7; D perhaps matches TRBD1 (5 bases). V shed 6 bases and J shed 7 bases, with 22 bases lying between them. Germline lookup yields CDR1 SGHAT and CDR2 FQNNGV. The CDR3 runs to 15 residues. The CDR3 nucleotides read TGTGCCAGCAGTCCTCAACGGGCAGGGTCGGAGGAGCAGTACTTC. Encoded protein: CASSPQRAGSEEQYF.

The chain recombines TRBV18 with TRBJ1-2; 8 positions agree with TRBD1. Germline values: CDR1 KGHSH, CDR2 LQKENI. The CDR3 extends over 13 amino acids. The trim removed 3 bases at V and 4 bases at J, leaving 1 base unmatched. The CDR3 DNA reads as TGTGCCAGCTCACCGGGGACAGGCTATGGCTACACCTTC. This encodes CASSPGTGYGYTF.

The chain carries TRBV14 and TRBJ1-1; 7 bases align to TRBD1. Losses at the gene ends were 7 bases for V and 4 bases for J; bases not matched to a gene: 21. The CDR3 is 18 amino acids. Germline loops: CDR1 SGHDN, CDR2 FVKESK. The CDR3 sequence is CASTLGVQFPTGATEAFF. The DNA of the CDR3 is TGTGCCAGCACCCTCGGGGTCCAATTCCCCACAGGGGCCACTGAAGCTTTCTTT. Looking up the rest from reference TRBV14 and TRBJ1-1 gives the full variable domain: EAGVTQFPSHSVIEKGQTVTLRCDPISGHDNLYWYRRVMGKEIKFLLHFVKESKQDESGMPNNRFLAERTGGTYSTLKVQPAELEDSGVYFCASTLGVQFPTGATEAFFGQGTRLTVV.

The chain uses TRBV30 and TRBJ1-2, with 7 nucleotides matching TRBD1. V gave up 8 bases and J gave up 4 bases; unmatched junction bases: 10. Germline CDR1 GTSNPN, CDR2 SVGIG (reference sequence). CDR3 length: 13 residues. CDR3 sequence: CAGNRGQIYGYTF. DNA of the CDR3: TGTGCCGGAAACAGGGGACAGATCTATGGCTACACCTTC.

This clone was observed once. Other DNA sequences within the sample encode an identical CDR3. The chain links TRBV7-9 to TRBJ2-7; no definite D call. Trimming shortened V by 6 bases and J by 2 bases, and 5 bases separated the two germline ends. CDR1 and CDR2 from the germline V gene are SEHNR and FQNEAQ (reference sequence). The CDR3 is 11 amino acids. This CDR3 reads CASSSTYEQYF. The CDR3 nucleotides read TGTGCCAGCAGTTCTACCTACGAGCAGTACTTC. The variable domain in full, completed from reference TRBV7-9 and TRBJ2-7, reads DTGVSQNPRHKITKRGQNVTFRCDPISEHNRLYWYRQTLGQGPEFLTYFQNEAQLEKSRLLSDRFSAERPKGSFSTLEIQRTEQGDSAMYLCASSSTYEQYFGPGTRLTVT.

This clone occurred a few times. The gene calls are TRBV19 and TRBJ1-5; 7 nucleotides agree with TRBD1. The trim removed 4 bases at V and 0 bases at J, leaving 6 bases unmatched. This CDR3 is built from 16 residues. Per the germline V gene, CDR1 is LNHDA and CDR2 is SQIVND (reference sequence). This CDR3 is CASSTRGQASNQPQHF. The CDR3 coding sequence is TGTGCCAGTAGTACTCGAGGACAGGCTAGCAATCAGCCCCAGCATTTT.

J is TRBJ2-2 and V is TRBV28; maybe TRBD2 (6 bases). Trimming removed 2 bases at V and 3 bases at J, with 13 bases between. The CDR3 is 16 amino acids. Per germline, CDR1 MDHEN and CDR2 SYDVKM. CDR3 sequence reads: CASSLAYGGDTGELFF. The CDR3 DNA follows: TGTGCCAGCAGTTTAGCGTACGGGGGAGACACCGGGGAGCTGTTTTTT.

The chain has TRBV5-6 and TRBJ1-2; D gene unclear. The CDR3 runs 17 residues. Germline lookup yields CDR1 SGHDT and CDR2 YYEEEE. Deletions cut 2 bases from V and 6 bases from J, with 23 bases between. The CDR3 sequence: CASSFMIMDSLFDGYTF. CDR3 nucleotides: TGTGCCAGCAGCTTTATGATCATGGACTCCCTCTTCGATGGCTACACCTTC.

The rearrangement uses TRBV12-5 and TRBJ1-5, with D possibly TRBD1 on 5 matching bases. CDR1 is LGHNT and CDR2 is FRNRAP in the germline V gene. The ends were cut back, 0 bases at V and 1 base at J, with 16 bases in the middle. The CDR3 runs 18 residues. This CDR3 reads CASGLVIRQGQSNQPQHF. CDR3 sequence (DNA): TGTGCTAGTGGTTTGGTAATCCGCCAGGGTCAGAGCAATCAGCCCCAGCATTTT.

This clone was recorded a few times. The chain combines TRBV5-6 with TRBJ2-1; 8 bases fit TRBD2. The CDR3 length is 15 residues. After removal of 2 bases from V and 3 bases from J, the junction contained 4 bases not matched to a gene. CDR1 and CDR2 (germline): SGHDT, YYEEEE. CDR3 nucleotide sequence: TGTGCCAGCAGCTTCGCTAGCGGGTACTACAATGAGCAGTTCTTC. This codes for CASSFASGYYNEQFF.